This TCR beta chain is drawn from a study of T-cell reconstitution after alpha-beta-depleted transplantation in children. General study findings and limits: As was reported, about two months after transplant, alpha-beta T cells came from several hundred expanded graft clones. T-cell numbers and diversity, one year after transplant, stemmed largely from T cells that were newly produced.

Unique molecular identifiers were incorporated into the prepared TCRbeta library. TCRdb redid the calling of the PCR reads with MiXCR, one entry per CDR3 protein. This sample has around 670,000 distinct CDR3 sequences, with roughly 14% found just once. This clonotype was counted ten times or more. Its antigen is not known. The germline V gene encodes CDR1 SGHRS and CDR2 YFSETQ. CDR3 length: 16 residues. The V and J ends lost 4 bases and 0 bases respectively, with 14 bases between them. The TCR originated in a girl aged 2-10 years with congenital amegakaryocytic thrombocytopenia, due to receive a stem cell transplant. Sequences were derived from PBMCs, sampled before TCRalphabeta/CD19-depleted stem cell transplant. This chain links TRBV5-1 with TRBJ2-4, with a weak D call TRBD1 (7 bases). CDR3 in amino acids: CASSTQGGLAKNIQYF. The DNA for the CDR3 is TGCGCCAGCAGCACCCAGGGGGGACTAGCCAAAAACATTCAGTACTTC.